This TCR beta chain appears in the sequencing data of a study of blood T cell repertoires in COVID-19. Study background: Specimens from acute and convalescent COVID-19 originated in the United States, Italy and Spain. From T cells, B-cell-depleted T cells, or PBMCs came the material, which was cDNA or gDNA.

Authors' analysis steps: Using reference gene primer amplification, nucleated cell counts were estimated. Produced via immunoSEQ multiplex PCR; TCRdb's table is partial and in-frame only. V, J and clone size derive from that table, while D and trimming were established from the DNA sequence. The sample gives 40,000 to 55,000 clones, 84% of which show up once; about 4.4% is in the top ten. Germline V gene data show CDR1 as MNHEY and CDR2 as SVGAGI. There are 15 residues in the CDR3. V was pared by 5 bases and J by 2 bases, with 7 bases of the junction left unmatched. The sample comprised peripheral blood. The origin of this receptor is a man aged 45 to 65 with active COVID-19. V and J are TRBV6-5 and TRBJ2-7; 9 bases agree with TRBD1. This CDR3 reads CASSRFGTGTYEQYF. For the CDR3, the DNA is TGTGCCAGCAGTCGGTTTGGGACAGGGACCTACGAGCAGTACTTC.